The rows below give T cell receptor beta chains drawn from one sample of a study of CD8+CD57+ T cells in acquired aplastic anemia. TCRdb re-derived calls from the reads in MiXCR, one entry per CDR3 protein. Of 150,000 to 200,000 distinct CDR3 sequences listed, around 48% are singletons. Material: sorted CD4+, CD8+, or CD8+CD57+ T cells (not recorded which) from PBMCs. Receptors were obtained from a human donor with aplastic anemia. CDR3s include the opening cysteine and the closing phenylalanine or tryptophan. D genes are given only for firm matches. The size of a clone is reported for some rows only, either as once, few or many, or as a class for expanded clones.

>TRBD1|TRBJ1-5|TRBV6-1|many
CASSPQGTSNQPQHF
TGTGCCAGCAGTCCACAGGGGACTAGCAATCAGCCCCAGCATTTT
>-|TRBJ1-5|TRBV6-1|few
CASRRQAGNQPQHF
TGTGCCAGCAGAAGACAGGCGGGCAATCAGCCCCAGCATTTT
>-|TRBJ2-5|TRBV20-1|many
CSARGGTVGETQYF
TGCAGTGCTAGGGGGGGGACAGTCGGGGAGACCCAGTACTTC
>-|TRBJ1-4|TRBV2|-
CASSHIGYEKLFF
TGTGCCAGCAGTCACATAGGGTATGAAAAACTGTTTTTT
>-|TRBJ1-1|TRBV13|-
CASSLSGPEAFF
TGTGCCAGCTCCCTTTCTGGGCCTGAAGCTTTCTTT
>-|TRBJ2-5|TRBV7-2|-
CASSLDRLETQYF
TGTGCCAGCAGCTTAGACAGGTTGGAGACCCAGTACTTC
>-|TRBJ2-5|TRBV29-1|few
CSVVGREVETQYF
TGCAGCGTTGTTGGCAGGGAGGTTGAGACCCAGTACTTC
>-|TRBJ1-1|TRBV19|many
CATVGGRNTEAFF
TGTGCCACCGTGGGGGGGCGGAACACTGAAGCTTTCTTT
>-|TRBJ1-3|TRBV9|-
CASSVETAGNTIYF
TGTGCCAGCAGCGTAGAAACAGCTGGAAACACCATATATTTT
>TRBD2|TRBJ2-1|TRBV20-1|-
CSARDLTSGRWNEQFF
TGCAGTGCTAGAGACCTGACTAGCGGGAGGTGGAATGAGCAGTTCTTC
>TRBD2|TRBJ2-3|TRBV5-1|many
CASSIPTSWSTDTQYF
TGCGCCAGCAGCATCCCGACTAGCTGGAGCACAGATACGCAGTATTTT
>-|TRBJ2-7|TRBV2|many
CASKRGDSYEQYF
TGTGCCAGCAAACGGGGAGATTCCTACGAGCAGTACTTC
>TRBD2|TRBJ2-5|TRBV2|few
CASSWTSGKKYF
TGTGCCAGCAGTTGGACTAGCGGGAAGAAGTACTTC
>TRBD2|TRBJ2-7|TRBV20-1|-
CSAIYGGEPYEQYF
TGCAGTGCTATTTACGGGGGGGAACCCTACGAGCAGTACTTC
>TRBD1|TRBJ1-5|TRBV24-1|-
CATSGGQGNQPQHF
TGTGCCACCAGTGGGGGACAGGGGAATCAGCCCCAGCATTTT
>-|TRBJ1-2|TRBV6-1|many
CASSGADGYTF
TGTGCCAGCAGCGGGGCCGATGGCTACACCTTC
>-|TRBJ2-1|TRBV7-9|-
CASSPAWDEQFF
TGTGCCAGCAGCCCCGCGTGGGATGAGCAGTTCTTC
>-|TRBJ2-5|TRBV5-1|many
CASSLEVQETQYF
TGCGCCAGCAGCTTGGAGGTTCAAGAGACCCAGTACTTC
>TRBD1|TRBJ2-7|TRBV20-1|-
CSVPTGVSSYEQYF
TGCAGTGTACCGACAGGGGTCTCCTCCTACGAGCAGTACTTC
>-|TRBJ2-1|TRBV11-3|-
CASSLRGGEQFF
TGTGCCAGCAGCCTAAGGGGGGGTGAGCAGTTCTTC
>TRBD1|TRBJ1-6|TRBV20-1|many
CSASRDRDSPLHF
TGCAGTGCTAGCCGGGACAGGGATTCACCCCTCCACTTT
>-|TRBJ2-1|TRBV24-1|many
CATSDLGLNEQFF
TGTGCCACCAGTGATTTAGGGCTCAATGAGCAGTTCTTC
>-|TRBJ2-1|TRBV5-1|many
CASSLETAGDEQFF
TGCGCCAGCAGCTTGGAGACGGCCGGAGATGAGCAGTTCTTC
>TRBD1|TRBJ2-5|TRBV5-1|-
CASSLVGTVAKFQETQYF
TGCGCCAGCAGCTTGGTTGGGACAGTCGCCAAGTTCCAAGAGACCCAGTACTTC
>-|TRBJ1-2|TRBV20-1|once
CLPTRQGRDGYTF
TGCCTCCCAACTCGGCAGGGGCGCGATGGCTACACCTTC
>-|TRBJ2-7|TRBV10-1|few
CASSEGGPTGRQYF
TGCGCCAGCAGTGAGGGAGGGCCCACAGGGAGGCAGTACTTC
>TRBD1|TRBJ1-5|TRBV15|many
CATSSGQGRANQPQHF
TGTGCCACCAGCAGTGGACAGGGACGGGCAAATCAGCCCCAGCATTTT
>-|TRBJ1-4|TRBV11-2|-
CASSSTRTTTNEKLFF
TGTGCCAGCAGCTCGACGCGGACAACAACTAATGAAAAACTGTTTTTT
>-|TRBJ2-7|TRBV29-1|-
CSVGRRAGTYEQYF
TGCAGCGTTGGTAGGCGGGCAGGCACCTACGAGCAGTACTTC
>TRBD1|TRBJ1-6|TRBV15|-
CATSRGQGGNSPLHF
TGTGCCACCAGCAGAGGACAGGGCGGTAATTCACCCCTCCACTTT
>-|TRBJ1-5|TRBV7-2|-
CASSTEGGRPQHF
TGTGCCAGCAGCACCGAGGGGGGACGGCCCCAGCATTTT
>TRBD1|TRBJ2-7|TRBV20-1|-
CSAAGNPGTGGEQYF
TGCAGTGCTGCAGGGAATCCCGGGACAGGGGGCGAGCAGTACTTC
>TRBD2|TRBJ2-3|TRBV5-1|many
CASSSGPLAGGTDTQYF
TGCGCCAGCAGCTCCGGACCCCTAGCGGGGGGAACAGATACGCAGTATTTT
>TRBD2|TRBJ2-3|TRBV7-6|-
CASSLAYSGGYFSSTDTQYF
TGTGCCAGCAGCTTAGCGTACAGCGGGGGATATTTTTCTAGCACAGATACGCAGTATTTT
>-|TRBJ1-4|TRBV2|-
CASSEIATNEKLFF
TGTGCCAGCAGTGAGATTGCAACTAATGAAAAACTGTTTTTT
>TRBD1|TRBJ2-2|TRBV12-3/TRBV12-4|few
CASRGTGTTGELFF
TGTGCCAGCAGAGGGACAGGGACCACCGGGGAGCTGTTTTTT
>-|TRBJ2-3|TRBV29-1|-
CSVVDGLHDTQYF
TGCAGCGTTGTTGACGGACTACACGATACGCAGTATTTT
>-|TRBJ1-2|TRBV12-5|-
CASGLYPPASRVQDYGYTF
TGTGCTAGTGGTTTGTACCCCCCGGCGTCTCGGGTGCAGGACTATGGCTACACCTTC
>TRBD1|TRBJ2-7|TRBV7-8|-
CASTLLTGSVDEQYF
TGTGCCAGCACCTTGCTGACAGGGAGTGTCGACGAGCAGTACTTC
>-|TRBJ2-5|TRBV19|-
CASSGVALETQYF
TGTGCCAGTAGTGGAGTAGCCTTAGAGACCCAGTACTTC
>-|TRBJ1-1|TRBV7-2|-
CASSFGGLEAFF
TGTGCCAGCAGCTTCGGGGGCCTGGAAGCTTTCTTT
>TRBD1|TRBJ1-6|TRBV2|-
CARTQGGYNSPLHF
TGTGCCAGGACACAGGGGGGGTATAATTCACCCCTCCACTTT
>TRBD1|TRBJ2-7|TRBV9|-
CASSPAGGNWEQYF
TGTGCCAGCAGCCCAGCAGGGGGCAATTGGGAGCAGTACTTC
>-|TRBJ1-2|TRBV12-3/TRBV12-4|-
CASSLPVRAPNYGYTF
TGTGCCAGCAGCCTTCCCGTGAGGGCCCCTAACTATGGCTACACCTTC
>TRBD1|TRBJ1-2|TRBV13|-
CASSGQGIDYGYTF
TGTGCCAGCAGCGGACAGGGTATTGACTATGGCTACACCTTC